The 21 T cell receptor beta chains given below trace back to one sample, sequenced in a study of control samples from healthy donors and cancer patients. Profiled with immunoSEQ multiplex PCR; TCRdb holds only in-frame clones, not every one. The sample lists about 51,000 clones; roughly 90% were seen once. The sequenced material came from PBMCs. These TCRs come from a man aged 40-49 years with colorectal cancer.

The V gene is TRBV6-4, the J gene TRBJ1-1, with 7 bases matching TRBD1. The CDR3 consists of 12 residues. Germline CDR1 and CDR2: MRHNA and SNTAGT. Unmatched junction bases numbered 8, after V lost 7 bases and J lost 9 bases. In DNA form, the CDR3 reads TGTGCCAGCAAGACAGGGTCGGGTAAAGCTTTCTTT. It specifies CASKTGSGKAFF.

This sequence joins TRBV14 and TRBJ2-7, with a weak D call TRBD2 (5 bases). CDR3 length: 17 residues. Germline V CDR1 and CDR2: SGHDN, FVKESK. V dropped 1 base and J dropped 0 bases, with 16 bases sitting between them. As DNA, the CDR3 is TGTGCCAGCAGCCAAGGGATCCTCGGACTGAGCTCCTACGAGCAGTACTTC. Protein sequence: CASSQGILGLSSYEQYF.

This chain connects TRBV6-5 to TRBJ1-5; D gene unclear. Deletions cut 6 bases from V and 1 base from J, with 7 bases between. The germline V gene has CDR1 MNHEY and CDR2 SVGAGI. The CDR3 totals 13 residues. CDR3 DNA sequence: TGTGCCAGCAGCCGGTTAAGCAATCAGCCCCAGCATTTT. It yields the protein CASSRLSNQPQHF.

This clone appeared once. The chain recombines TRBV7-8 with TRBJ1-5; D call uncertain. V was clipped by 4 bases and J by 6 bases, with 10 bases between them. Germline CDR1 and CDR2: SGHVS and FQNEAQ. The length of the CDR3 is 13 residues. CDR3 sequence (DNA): TGTGCCAGCAGCTATTCCCGGCGTCAGCCCCAGCATTTT. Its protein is CASSYSRRQPQHF.

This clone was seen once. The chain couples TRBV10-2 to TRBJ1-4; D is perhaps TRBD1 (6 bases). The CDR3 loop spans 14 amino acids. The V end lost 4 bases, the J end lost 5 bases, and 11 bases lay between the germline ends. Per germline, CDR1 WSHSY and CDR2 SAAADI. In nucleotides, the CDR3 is TGCGCCAGCAGTGGGCAGGGGTGGAATGAAAAACTGTTTTTT. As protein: CASSGQGWNEKLFF.

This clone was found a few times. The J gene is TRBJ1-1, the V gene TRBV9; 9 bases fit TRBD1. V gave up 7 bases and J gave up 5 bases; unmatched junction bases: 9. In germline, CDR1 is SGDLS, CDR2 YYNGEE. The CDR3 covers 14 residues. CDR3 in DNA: TGTGCCAGCCGCAGTGGGACAGGGCGGACTGAAGCTTTCTTT. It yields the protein CASRSGTGRTEAFF.

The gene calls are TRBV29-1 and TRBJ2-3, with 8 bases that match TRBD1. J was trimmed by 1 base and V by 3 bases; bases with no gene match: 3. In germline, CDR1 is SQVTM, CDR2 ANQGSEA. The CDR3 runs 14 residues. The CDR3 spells CSVDRGLGTDTQYF. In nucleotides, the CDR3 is TGCAGCGTTGACAGGGGGCTGGGCACAGATACGCAGTATTTT.

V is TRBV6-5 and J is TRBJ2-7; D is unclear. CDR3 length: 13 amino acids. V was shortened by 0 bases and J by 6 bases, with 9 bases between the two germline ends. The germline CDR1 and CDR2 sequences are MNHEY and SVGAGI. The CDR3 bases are TGTGCCAGCAGTTACTCCCCGTTGCGCGAGCAGTACTTC. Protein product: CASSYSPLREQYF.

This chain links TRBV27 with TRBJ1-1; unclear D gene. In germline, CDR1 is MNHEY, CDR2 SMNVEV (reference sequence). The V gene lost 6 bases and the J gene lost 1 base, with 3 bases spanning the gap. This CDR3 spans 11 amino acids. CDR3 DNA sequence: TGTGCCAGCAGGAAGAACACTGAAGCTTTCTTT. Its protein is CASRKNTEAFF.

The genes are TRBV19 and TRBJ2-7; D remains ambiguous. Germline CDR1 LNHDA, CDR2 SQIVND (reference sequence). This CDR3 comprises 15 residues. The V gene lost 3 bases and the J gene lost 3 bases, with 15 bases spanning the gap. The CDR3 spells CASSIQKKRGYEQYF. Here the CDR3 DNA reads TGTGCCAGTAGTATCCAAAAGAAACGCGGCTACGAGCAGTACTTC. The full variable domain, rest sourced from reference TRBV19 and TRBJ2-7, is DGGITQSPKYLFRKEGQNVTLSCEQNLNHDAMYWYRQDPGQGLRLIYYSQIVNDFQKGDIAEGYSVSREKKESFPLTVTSAQKNPTAFYLCASSIQKKRGYEQYFGPGTRLTVT.

The CDR3, as DNA: TGTGCCAGTAGTATTCGGGGGCGCGGGATCAATCAGCCCCAGCATTTT. This gives the protein CASSIRGRGINQPQHF. This chain links TRBV19 with TRBJ1-5, with D possibly matching TRBD1 (6 bases). The length of the CDR3 is 16 residues. The germline V gene encodes CDR1 LNHDA and CDR2 SQIVND (reference sequence). V lost 3 bases, J lost 3 bases, and 15 bases lay in between.

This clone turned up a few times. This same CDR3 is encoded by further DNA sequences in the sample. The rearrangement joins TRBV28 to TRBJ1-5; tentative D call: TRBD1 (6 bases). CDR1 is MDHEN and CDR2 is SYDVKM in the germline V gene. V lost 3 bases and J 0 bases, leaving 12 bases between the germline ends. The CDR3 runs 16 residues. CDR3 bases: TGTGCCAGCAGTTTGACAGGAGACTATAGCAATCAGCCCCAGCATTTT. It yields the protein CASSLTGDYSNQPQHF.

The CDR3: CATSDLRQGRYTF. The DNA of the CDR3 is TGTGCCACCAGTGATTTGCGGCAAGGTCGCTACACCTTC. V gene TRBV24-1 combines with J gene TRBJ1-2; D uncertain. In germline, CDR1 is KGHDR, CDR2 SFDVKD. CDR3 length: 13 residues. Trimming cost V 0 bases and J 9 bases, with 10 bases left between them.

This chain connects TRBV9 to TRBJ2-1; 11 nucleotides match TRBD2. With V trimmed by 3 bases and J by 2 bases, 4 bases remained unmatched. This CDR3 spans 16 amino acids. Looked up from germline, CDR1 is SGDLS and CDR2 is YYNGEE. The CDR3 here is CASSAVTSGAYNEQFF. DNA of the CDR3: TGTGCCAGCAGCGCCGTGACTAGCGGGGCCTACAATGAGCAGTTCTTC. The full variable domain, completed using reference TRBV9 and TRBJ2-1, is DSGVTQTPKHLITATGQRVTLRCSPRSGDLSVYWYQQSLDQGLQFLIQYYNGEERAKGNILERFSAQQFPDLHSELNLSSLELGDSALYFCASSAVTSGAYNEQFFGPGTRLTVL.

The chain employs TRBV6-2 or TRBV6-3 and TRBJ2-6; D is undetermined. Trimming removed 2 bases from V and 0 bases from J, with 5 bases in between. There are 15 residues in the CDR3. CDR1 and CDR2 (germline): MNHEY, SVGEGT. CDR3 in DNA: TGTGCCAGCAGTTACCCGTACTCTGGGGCCAACGTCCTGACTTTC. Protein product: CASSYPYSGANVLTF.

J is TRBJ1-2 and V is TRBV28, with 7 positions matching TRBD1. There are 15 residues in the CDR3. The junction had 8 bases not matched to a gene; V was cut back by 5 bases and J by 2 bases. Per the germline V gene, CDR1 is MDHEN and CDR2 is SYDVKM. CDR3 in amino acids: CASSTTLQGNYGYTF. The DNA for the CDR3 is TGTGCCAGCAGTACGACCTTACAGGGGAACTATGGCTACACCTTC.

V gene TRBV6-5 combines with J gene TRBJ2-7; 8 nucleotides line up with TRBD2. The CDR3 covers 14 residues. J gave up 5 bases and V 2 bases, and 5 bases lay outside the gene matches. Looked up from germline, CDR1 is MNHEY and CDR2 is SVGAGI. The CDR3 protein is CASSYREGRDEQYF. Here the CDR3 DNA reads TGTGCCAGCAGTTACCGGGAGGGCCGCGACGAGCAGTACTTC.

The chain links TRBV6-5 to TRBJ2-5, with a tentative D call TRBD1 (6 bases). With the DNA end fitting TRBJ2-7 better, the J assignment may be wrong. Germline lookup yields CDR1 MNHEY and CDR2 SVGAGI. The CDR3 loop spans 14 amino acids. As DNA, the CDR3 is TGTGCCAGCAAGCAAGACAGGAGCTCCTACGAGCAGTACTTC. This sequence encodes CASKQDRSSYEQYF.

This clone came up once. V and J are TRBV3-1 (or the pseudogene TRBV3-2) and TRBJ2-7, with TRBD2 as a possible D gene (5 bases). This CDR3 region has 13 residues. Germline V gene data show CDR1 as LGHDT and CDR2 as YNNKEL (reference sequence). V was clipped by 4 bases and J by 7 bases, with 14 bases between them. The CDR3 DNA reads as TGTGCCAGCAGCCTCGTCGGAGGTGGGGAGCAGTACTTC. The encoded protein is CASSLVGGGEQYF.

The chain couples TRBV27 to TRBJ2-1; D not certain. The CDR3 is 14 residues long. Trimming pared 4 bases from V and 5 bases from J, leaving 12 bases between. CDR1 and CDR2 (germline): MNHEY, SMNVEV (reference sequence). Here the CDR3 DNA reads TGTGCCAGCAGTTCCCTCCGACCGAACAATGAGCAGTTCTTC. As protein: CASSSLRPNNEQFF.

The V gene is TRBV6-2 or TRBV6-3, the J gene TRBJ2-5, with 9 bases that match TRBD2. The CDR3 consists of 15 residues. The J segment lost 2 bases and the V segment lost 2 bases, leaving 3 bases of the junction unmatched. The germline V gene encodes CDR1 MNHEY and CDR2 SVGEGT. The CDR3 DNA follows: TGTGCCAGCAGTTACAGCGGGAGGTTTCAAGAGACCCAGTACTTC. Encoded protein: CASSYSGRFQETQYF.